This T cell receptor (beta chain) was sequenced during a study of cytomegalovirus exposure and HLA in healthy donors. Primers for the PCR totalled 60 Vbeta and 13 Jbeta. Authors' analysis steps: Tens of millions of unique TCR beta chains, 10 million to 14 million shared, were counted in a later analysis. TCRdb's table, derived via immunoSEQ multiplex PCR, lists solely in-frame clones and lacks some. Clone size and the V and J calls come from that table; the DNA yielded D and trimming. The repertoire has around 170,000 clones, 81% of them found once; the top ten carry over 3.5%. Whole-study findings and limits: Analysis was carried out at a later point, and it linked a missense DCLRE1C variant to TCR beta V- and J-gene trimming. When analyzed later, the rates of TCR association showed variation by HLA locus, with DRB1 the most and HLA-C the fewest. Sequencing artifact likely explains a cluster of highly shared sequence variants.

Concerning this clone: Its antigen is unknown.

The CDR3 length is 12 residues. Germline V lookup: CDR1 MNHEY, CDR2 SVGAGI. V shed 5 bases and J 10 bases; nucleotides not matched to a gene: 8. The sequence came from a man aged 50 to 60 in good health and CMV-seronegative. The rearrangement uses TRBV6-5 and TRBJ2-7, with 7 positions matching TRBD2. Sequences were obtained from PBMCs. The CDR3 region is CASSRTGGEQYF. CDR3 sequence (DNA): TGTGCCAGCAGTAGGACGGGGGGTGAACAGTACTTC.